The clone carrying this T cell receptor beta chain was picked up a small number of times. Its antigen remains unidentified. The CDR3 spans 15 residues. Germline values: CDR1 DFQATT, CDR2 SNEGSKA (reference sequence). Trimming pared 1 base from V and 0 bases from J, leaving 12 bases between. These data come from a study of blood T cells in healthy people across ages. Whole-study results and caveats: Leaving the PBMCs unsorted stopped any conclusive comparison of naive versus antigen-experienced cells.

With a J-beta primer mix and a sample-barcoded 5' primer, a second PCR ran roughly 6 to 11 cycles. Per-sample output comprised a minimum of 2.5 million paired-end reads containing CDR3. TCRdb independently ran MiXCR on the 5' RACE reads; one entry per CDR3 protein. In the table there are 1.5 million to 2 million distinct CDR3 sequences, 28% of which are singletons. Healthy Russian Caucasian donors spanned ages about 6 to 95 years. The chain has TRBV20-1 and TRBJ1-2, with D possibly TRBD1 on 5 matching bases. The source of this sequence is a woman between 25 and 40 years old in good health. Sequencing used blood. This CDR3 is CSARGPSTANYGYTF. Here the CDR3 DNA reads TGCAGTGCTAGAGGCCCCTCGACAGCTAACTATGGCTACACCTTC.